The clone carrying this T cell receptor beta chain showed up many times. No antigen is known for it. An end of the junction does not agree with germline; a read error may underlie this. Together with a sample-barcoded 5' primer, a J-beta primer mix was included in a second PCR lasting about 7 to 11 cycles. MiXCR, run by TCRdb on the 5' RACE reads, gives a single entry per CDR3 protein. The sample lists around 710,000 distinct CDR3 sequences; roughly 47% were seen once. Germline lookup yields CDR1 SSHAT and CDR2 FNYEAQ (reference sequence). The CDR3 length is 15 residues. This sample is part of a study of blood T cells in healthy people across ages. Findings and caveats of the study: A roughly linear fall in TCR beta diversity per million T cells was seen with increasing age. Estimates drawn from one million T cells were deemed to understate diversity.

Total RNA, at least 5.5 micrograms per sample, was extracted from PBMCs. The clonotype originates from a woman aged 60-70 years in good health. V is TRBV7-7 and J is TRBJ2-7; 9 positions match TRBD2. Material for sequencing was blood. This chain's CDR3 is CASSLAASGTYEQYF. CDR3 nucleotides: TGTGCTAGCAGCTTAGCGGCTAGCGGGACTTACGAGCAGTACTTC.